This T cell receptor (beta chain) was recorded in a study of identical twins. This clonotype was observed at least ten times. Its target is not known. An end of the junction differs from the germline gene, which may be a read error. A universal primer binding site was introduced by template switching. The final cDNA contained unique molecular identifiers. TCRdb itself ran the 5' RACE reads through MiXCR, one entry per CDR3 protein. The sample lists 1,800,000 or so distinct CDR3 sequences, about 30% occurring once. Points from the study as a whole: Invariant MAIT and iNKT cells may have partly biased zero-insertion analyses.

Germline assignment: CDR1 SGHRS and CDR2 YFSETQ. CDR3 size: 13 residues. The clonotype comes from a newborn girl in good health. The sample comprised cord blood. The chain recombines TRBV5-1 with TRBJ1-2; D remains unclear. The DNA of the CDR3 is TGTGCCAGCAGTTCCGGGACTAACTATGGCTACACCTTC. Its protein product is CASSSGTNYGYTF.